A single sample is the source of the 16 T cell receptor beta chains below, sequenced in a study of blood T cell repertoires in COVID-19 (dated by TCRdb to 2020 to 2022). The library was obtained by the immunoSEQ multiplex PCR assay. TCRdb limited this immuneACCESS table to in-frame rearrangements with V and J called. A share of clones is missing; checked studies link under half to unresolved V genes, and the rest is unexplained. For this sample there are 250,000 to 300,000 clones; roughly 93% appear just once. About 2.3% of the sample is held by the ten biggest clonotypes. The sample was PBMCs or T cells enriched from blood (not recorded which). Receptors were obtained from a woman aged 35 to 49 with acute COVID-19.

The CDR3 coding sequence is TGCAGTGCCAGTGGACTAGCCCGAGGGACCGGGGAGCTGTTTTTT. Its protein is CSASGLARGTGELFF. The chain links TRBV20-1 to TRBJ2-2; 8 bases align to TRBD2. Per the germline V gene, CDR1 is DFQATT and CDR2 is SNEGSKA (reference sequence). Losses at the gene ends were 6 bases for V and 5 bases for J; bases not matched to a gene: 11. This CDR3 comprises 15 residues.

V is TRBV5-1 and J is TRBJ1-5; no clear D. The CDR3 is made up of 19 amino acids. V lost 3 bases to trimming and J lost 3 bases, with 25 bases between them. The V gene's germline CDR1 is SGHRS and CDR2 YFSETQ. This CDR3 reads CASSSPPQDGGRDNQPQHF. The CDR3 region has the DNA TGCGCCAGCAGCTCCCCACCTCAGGACGGCGGTCGGGACAATCAGCCCCAGCATTTT.

The CDR3 reads CASSQESGYRTDTQYF. The DNA of the CDR3 is TGTGCCAGCAGCCAAGAGAGCGGGTACCGCACAGATACGCAGTATTTT. The chain employs TRBV3-1 (or the pseudogene TRBV3-2) and TRBJ2-3, with D maybe TRBD2 (6 bases). From germline, CDR1 is LGHDT and CDR2 YNNKEL (reference sequence). The CDR3 has 16 amino acids. Trimming stripped 0 bases from V and 1 base from J, with 11 bases between.

The chain carries TRBV12-5 and TRBJ2-2; a possible D gene is TRBD1 (6 bases). The V end lost 4 bases, the J end lost 6 bases, and 6 bases lay between the germline ends. Germline values: CDR1 LGHNT, CDR2 FRNRAP. The CDR3 length is 12 residues. The CDR3 coding sequence is TGTGCTAGTGGTTCAGGGGCCGGGGAGCTGTTTTTT. Translation gives CASGSGAGELFF. Complete variable domain (other parts from reference TRBV12-5 and TRBJ2-2): DARVTQTPRHKVTEMGQEVTMRCQPILGHNTVFWYRQTMMQGLELLAYFRNRAPLDDSGMPKDRFSAEMPDATLATLKIQPSEPRDSAVYFCASGSGAGELFFGEGSRLTVL.

V is TRBV7-9 and J is TRBJ2-7; weak D call: TRBD1 (6 bases). Germline V CDR1 and CDR2: SEHNR, FQNEAQ (reference sequence). This CDR3 has 13 residues. V was cut by 4 bases and J by 2 bases, with 9 bases left in between. The CDR3 spells CASSSDRTYEQYF. The CDR3, as DNA: TGTGCCAGCAGCTCCGACAGGACCTACGAGCAGTACTTC.

The V gene is TRBV6-6, the J gene TRBJ2-1; possible D gene TRBD2, 6 bases. The germline gives CDR1 MNHNY, CDR2 SVGAGI (reference sequence). The CDR3 is 16 residues long. The V end lost 7 bases, the J end lost 0 bases, and 16 bases lay between the germline ends. In DNA form, the CDR3 reads TGTGCCAGCATCTTGACCGGGGGACGCTCCTACAATGAGCAGTTCTTC. As protein: CASILTGGRSYNEQFF.

The J gene is TRBJ2-2, the V gene TRBV5-1; 9 positions agree with TRBD1. Germline V gene lookup returns CDR1 SGHRS and CDR2 YFSETQ. The CDR3 spans 15 residues. Trimming took 2 bases from V and 4 from J; bases not matched to a gene: 3. The CDR3 is CASSLQGQGTGELFF. DNA for the CDR3: TGCGCCAGCAGCTTACAGGGACAGGGCACCGGGGAGCTGTTTTTT. The full variable domain, with the rest looked up from reference TRBV5-1 and TRBJ2-2, is KAGVTQTPRYLIKTRGQQVTLSCSPISGHRSVSWYQQTPGQGLQFLFEYFSETQRNKGNFPGRFSGRQFSNSRSEMNVSTLELGDSALYLCASSLQGQGTGELFFGEGSRLTVL.

The rearrangement uses TRBV5-8 and TRBJ2-5; the match to TRBD2 covers 11 bases. This CDR3 is 19 amino acids long. After removal of 5 bases from V and 3 bases from J, the junction contained 18 bases not matched to a gene. Germline V gene sequence: CDR1 SGHTS, CDR2 YDEGEE. CDR3 coding DNA: TGTGCCAGCAGGGGGGGACTAGCGGCGATACCGATCTTCGAAGAGACCCAGTACTTC. Encoded protein: CASRGGLAAIPIFEETQYF.

The rearrangement links TRBV27 to TRBJ2-1, with TRBD1 matching over 10 bases. The CDR3 length is 19 residues. The germline V gene has CDR1 MNHEY and CDR2 SMNVEV (reference sequence). The junction had 14 bases not matched to a gene; V was cut back by 6 bases and J by 0 bases. This CDR3 reads CASRPGQGLSRSSYNEQFF. The CDR3 nucleotides read TGTGCCAGCAGGCCGGGACAGGGGCTATCCAGGAGCTCCTACAATGAGCAGTTCTTC.

The V call is TRBV19, the J call TRBJ2-6; D not resolved. The V gene's germline CDR1 is LNHDA and CDR2 SQIVND (reference sequence). The CDR3 consists of 15 residues. Trimming cost V 4 bases and J 2 bases, with 9 bases left between them. Here the CDR3 DNA reads TGTGCCAGTAGTAGTCAAGTAGCTGGGGCCAACGTCCTGACTTTC. Translation gives CASSSQVAGANVLTF. Variable domain in full (rest from reference TRBV19 and TRBJ2-6): DGGITQSPKYLFRKEGQNVTLSCEQNLNHDAMYWYRQDPGQGLRLIYYSQIVNDFQKGDIAEGYSVSREKKESFPLTVTSAQKNPTAFYLCASSSQVAGANVLTFGAGSRLTVL.

The V call is TRBV11-2, the J call TRBJ1-6; 11 positions agree with TRBD1. Germline assignment: CDR1 SGHAT and CDR2 FQNNGV. CDR3 length: 15 residues. Trimming at V came to 4 bases and at J to 11 bases, leaving 7 bases not matched to a gene. This CDR3 reads CASSSDRGRLAPLHF. DNA for the CDR3: TGTGCCAGCAGCTCGGACAGGGGGCGACTGGCACCCCTCCACTTT.

The rearrangement joins TRBV19 to TRBJ1-1; possibly TRBD1 for D (5 bases). V was cut by 7 bases and J by 3 bases, with 15 bases left in between. Germline assignment: CDR1 LNHDA and CDR2 SQIVND (reference sequence). The CDR3 runs to 14 residues. CDR3 DNA sequence: TGTGCCAGTAATTTGGGGGGAATGTACACTGAAGCTTTCTTT. Protein: CASNLGGMYTEAFF.

The chain combines TRBV25-1 with TRBJ1-1; 10 bases match TRBD1. This CDR3 is built from 15 residues. The V and J ends lost 8 bases and 2 bases, in that order; junction bases with no gene match: 8. CDR1 and CDR2 from the germline V gene are MGHDK and SYGVNS. The DNA of the CDR3 is TGTGCCAGCGAAGACAGGGGGCTTTTAAACACTGAAGCTTTCTTT. The encoded protein is CASEDRGLLNTEAFF.

This rearrangement joins TRBV7-9 to TRBJ1-2; possibly TRBD1 for D (6 bases). Germline V gene lookup returns CDR1 SEHNR and CDR2 FQNEAQ (reference sequence). This CDR3 has 13 amino acids. V gave up 9 bases and J gave up 4 bases, with 15 bases separating them. In nucleotides, the CDR3 is TGTGCCAGTCTTCAGAGGGGGAGCTATGGCTACACCTTC. Its protein is CASLQRGSYGYTF.

The J gene is TRBJ1-4, the V gene TRBV28; D is unclear. The ends were cut back, 3 bases at V and 4 bases at J, with 15 bases in the middle. The germline V gene has CDR1 MDHEN and CDR2 SYDVKM. CDR3 length: 16 residues. Here the CDR3 DNA reads TGTGCCAGCAGTTTGGGAGTAGTAATTGGTAATGAAAAACTGTTTTTT. Its protein product is CASSLGVVIGNEKLFF.

This chain links TRBV5-1 with TRBJ1-5; perhaps TRBD1 as D (6 bases). Per germline, CDR1 SGHRS and CDR2 YFSETQ. Trimming took 4 bases from V and 4 from J, leaving 9 bases between them. This CDR3 is 13 amino acids long. CDR3 loop: CASSKTGNQPQHF. In DNA, the CDR3 is TGCGCCAGCAGCAAGACAGGTAATCAGCCCCAGCATTTT. Full variable domain (missing parts from reference TRBV5-1 and TRBJ1-5): KAGVTQTPRYLIKTRGQQVTLSCSPISGHRSVSWYQQTPGQGLQFLFEYFSETQRNKGNFPGRFSGRQFSNSRSEMNVSTLELGDSALYLCASSKTGNQPQHFGDGTRLSIL.